This entry lists 28 T cell receptor beta chains sequenced from one sample in a study of cytomegalovirus exposure and HLA in healthy donors. The primer mix had 60 Vbeta and 13 Jbeta primers. Sequencing used immunoSEQ multiplex PCR; TCRdb keeps in-frame clones, though not all of them. The profile shows some 140,000 clones, roughly 85% of them singletons. Sequenced material: PBMCs. The receptors derive from a middle-aged man in good health and CMV-seropositive.

This chain connects TRBV10-3 to TRBJ2-1; 11 bases line up with TRBD2. Germline CDR1 is ENHRY and CDR2 is SYGVKD. V dropped 0 bases and J dropped 4; count of bases not matched to a gene: 8. This CDR3 has 18 amino acids. CDR3 in DNA: TGTGCCATCAGTGAGTCGGCTAGCGGGAGGACGGGGTACAATGAGCAGTTCTTC. Translating gives CAISESASGRTGYNEQFF.

The genes are TRBV19 and TRBJ2-3, with TRBD2 matching over 11 bases. The CDR3 has 14 residues. Germline CDR1 and CDR2: LNHDA and SQIVND (reference sequence). The V segment lost 5 bases and the J segment 9 bases; nucleotides outside the gene matches: 7. The CDR3 sequence: CASSPQTSGVTQYF. The CDR3 DNA is TGTGCCAGTAGTCCACAGACTAGCGGGGTCACGCAGTATTTT.

This chain connects TRBV29-1 to TRBJ1-5, with no clear D. Germline CDR1 reads SQVTM; CDR2 reads ANQGSEA. The CDR3 is made up of 13 amino acids. Trimming shortened V by 4 bases and J by 3 bases, and 10 bases separated the two germline ends. The CDR3 region is CSVVAHPNQPQHF. CDR3 in DNA: TGCAGCGTTGTTGCACACCCCAATCAGCCCCAGCATTTT.

The V gene is TRBV30, the J gene TRBJ1-5, with 8 nucleotides matching TRBD1. J lost 6 bases, V lost 6 bases, and 10 bases had no gene match. Germline values: CDR1 GTSNPN, CDR2 SVGIG (reference sequence). CDR3 size: 14 residues. CDR3 loop: CACETGGAGQPQHF. CDR3 DNA sequence: TGTGCCTGTGAAACAGGGGGTGCGGGTCAGCCCCAGCATTTT.

The chain has TRBV2 and TRBJ2-3; TRBD2 matches 7 bases. This CDR3 contains 18 residues. Trimming removed 8 bases from V and 3 bases from J; junction bases left unmatched: 20. CDR1 is SNHLY and CDR2 is FYNNEI in the germline V gene. CDR3 DNA: TGTGCCAGCCTATACTCCCCTCTGATCGGCGGGAGAACAGATACGCAGTATTTT. This codes for CASLYSPLIGGRTDTQYF.

The chain recombines TRBV29-1 with TRBJ1-4; the D is unclear. The CDR3 sequence is 14 residues long. Trimming took 5 bases from V and 0 from J, leaving 10 bases between them. Germline V CDR1 and CDR2: SQVTM, ANQGSEA. For the CDR3, the DNA is TGCAGCGTTCTCCGTACAGCAACTAATGAAAAACTGTTTTTT. This translates into CSVLRTATNEKLFF.

On this clone itself: One junction end disagrees with the germline gene, perhaps due to a read error. This chain connects TRBV5-1 to TRBJ1-1; the D gene is possibly TRBD1 (6 bases). CDR1 and CDR2 from the germline V gene are SGHRS and YFSETQ. The length of the CDR3 is 14 residues. The CDR3 DNA reads TGCGCCAGCAGTTTGGACAGCCAGAACACTGAAGCTTTCTTT. It translates to CASSLDSQNTEAFF. The variable domain in full, with the rest retrieved from reference TRBV5-1 and TRBJ1-1, is KAGVTQTPRYLIKTRGQQVTLSCSPISGHRSVSWYQQTPGQGLQFLFEYFSETQRNKGNFPGRFSGRQFSNSRSEMNVSTLELGDSALYLCASSLDSQNTEAFFGQGTRLTVV.

This chain uses TRBV11-3 with TRBJ2-1; 7 bases line up with TRBD2. The junction had 6 bases not matched to a gene; V was cut back by 5 bases and J by 5 bases. Germline V gene lookup returns CDR1 SGHNT and CDR2 YENEEA. This CDR3 region has 14 residues. The CDR3 sequence is CASSPGLVDNEQFF. The DNA for the CDR3 is TGTGCCAGCAGCCCCGGACTAGTCGACAATGAGCAGTTCTTC.

This clone was detected only once. V usage is TRBV14 and J usage is TRBJ2-5; D not certain. Trimming pared 4 bases from V and 1 base from J, leaving 7 bases between. In germline, CDR1 is SGHDN, CDR2 FVKESK. The CDR3 has 13 amino acids. CDR3 sequence: CASSPQVQETQYF. The CDR3 DNA reads TGTGCCAGCAGCCCCCAGGTCCAAGAGACCCAGTACTTC.

The genes are TRBV25-1 and TRBJ2-5, with D perhaps matching TRBD1 (6 bases). Germline lookup yields CDR1 MGHDK and CDR2 SYGVNS. Between the trimmed V and J ends, which lost 3 bases and 4 bases, there was a span of 21 bases. This CDR3 is built from 17 residues. In nucleotides, the CDR3 is TGTGCCAGCAGTGAGAGAGCTGTCACAGGGAGAGGAGAGACCCAGTACTTC. This encodes CASSERAVTGRGETQYF.

This clone was detected only once. V usage is TRBV10-3 and J usage is TRBJ2-2, with D unresolved. Between the trimmed V and J ends, which lost 10 bases and 7 bases, there was a span of 13 bases. Germline CDR1 ENHRY, CDR2 SYGVKD. The CDR3 totals 12 residues. In DNA form, the CDR3 reads TGTGCCACCTCGCAGGTAGACGGGGAGCTGTTTTTT. Protein product: CATSQVDGELFF.

The chain joins TRBV18 to TRBJ1-2; D is unclear. The V and J ends lost 3 bases and 2 bases respectively, with 10 bases between them. Germline CDR1 KGHSH, CDR2 LQKENI. The CDR3 spans 14 residues. The CDR3 region is CASSPRGENYGYTF. CDR3 nucleotide sequence: TGTGCCAGCTCACCCCGGGGAGAGAACTATGGCTACACCTTC. The full variable domain, completed using reference TRBV18 and TRBJ1-2, is NAGVMQNPRHLVRRRGQEARLRCSPMKGHSHVYWYRQLPEEGLKFMVYLQKENIIDESGMPKERFSAEFPKEGPSILRIQQVVRGDSAAYFCASSPRGENYGYTFGSGTRLTVV.

CDR3 coding DNA: TGCGCCAGCAGTGAGTCCCTGGGCCTGAGCTCCTACGAGCAGTACTTC. This sequence encodes CASSESLGLSSYEQYF. The chain carries TRBV10-1 and TRBJ2-5; D ambiguous. The J call may not be correct, given that the DNA end is closer to TRBJ2-7. CDR1 and CDR2 (germline): WNHNN, SYGVQD (reference sequence). The CDR3 is 16 amino acids.

The chain is built from TRBV11-2 and TRBJ2-1; 8 positions agree with TRBD2. The trim removed 1 base at V and 6 bases at J, leaving 5 bases unmatched. The V gene's germline CDR1 is SGHAT and CDR2 FQNNGV. This CDR3 has 15 residues. The CDR3 DNA is TGTGCCAGCAGCTTAGTTCGGGAGGGTCGCAATGAGCAGTTCTTC. Its translation: CASSLVREGRNEQFF.

The chain links TRBV13 to TRBJ2-1; 9 nucleotides align to TRBD2. J was trimmed by 10 bases and V by 5 bases; bases with no gene match: 6. This CDR3 is built from 13 residues. From germline, CDR1 is PRHDT and CDR2 FYEKMQ (reference sequence). In DNA form, the CDR3 reads TGTGCCAGCAGCCCCAGGCGGGGGGGAGAGCAGTTCTTC. Translation: CASSPRRGGEQFF.

The chain couples TRBV7-2 to TRBJ2-1, with 12 nucleotides matching TRBD2. There are 14 residues in the CDR3. V dropped 1 base and J dropped 14; count of bases not matched to a gene: 6. Germline-derived CDR1 and CDR2 are SGHTA and FQGNSA. In DNA form, the CDR3 reads TGTGCCAGCAGCTTAGGGTCTAGCGGGAGGGCCGAGTTCTTC. It encodes CASSLGSSGRAEFF.

CDR3 coding DNA: TGTGCCAGCAGTGGAGAAACGGGACAGGGGGCTGTCGGGACCCAGTACTTC. This sequence encodes CASSGETGQGAVGTQYF. The rearrangement uses TRBV6-1 and TRBJ2-5, with 12 nucleotides matching TRBD1. After removal of 4 bases from V and 7 bases from J, the junction contained 13 bases not matched to a gene. The CDR3 length is 17 residues. Looked up from germline, CDR1 is MNHNS and CDR2 is SASEGT.

This chain uses TRBV10-1 with TRBJ2-1; 9 positions agree with TRBD2. Germline values: CDR1 WNHNN, CDR2 SYGVQD (reference sequence). CDR3 length: 17 amino acids. With V trimmed by 3 bases and J by 3 bases, 9 bases remained unmatched. The CDR3 DNA is TGCGCCAGCAGTGAAGGATACAGTAGCGGGAGCTACAATGAGCAGTTCTTC. Protein sequence: CASSEGYSSGSYNEQFF.

The chain joins TRBV6-1 to TRBJ2-1; 8 nucleotides line up with TRBD1. Germline CDR1 MNHNS, CDR2 SASEGT. This CDR3 is 15 amino acids long. V was pared by 6 bases and J by 5 bases, with 9 bases of the junction left unmatched. CDR3 sequence: CASSHDRGQHNEQFF. CDR3 in DNA: TGTGCCAGCAGCCACGACAGGGGCCAGCACAATGAGCAGTTCTTC.

This chain uses TRBV29-1 with TRBJ1-2; possibly TRBD1 for D (6 bases). The germline gives CDR1 SQVTM, CDR2 ANQGSEA. Trimming removed 1 base at V and 3 bases at J, with 27 bases between. CDR3 length equals 19 residues. The CDR3 nucleotides read TGCAGCGTTGAAGGCAAAGAGGGGGGGATGCCCGGGACATACTATGGCTACACCTTC. It yields the protein CSVEGKEGGMPGTYYGYTF. Full variable domain (missing parts from reference TRBV29-1 and TRBJ1-2): SAVISQKPSRDICQRGTSLTIQCQVDSQVTMMFWYRQQPGQSLTLIATANQGSEATYESGFVIDKFPISRPNLTFSTLTVSNMSPEDSSIYLCSVEGKEGGMPGTYYGYTFGSGTRLTVV.

Written as DNA, the CDR3 is TGCGCCAGCAGTGAGTCCCGCAGTACCGATGAGCAGTTCTTC. Encoded protein: CASSESRSTDEQFF. The V and J genes are TRBV10-1 and TRBJ2-1, with no clear D. CDR1 WNHNN and CDR2 SYGVQD come from the germline V gene (reference sequence). Trimming pared 0 bases from V and 8 bases from J, leaving 11 bases between. This CDR3 comprises 14 residues.

Only one count was recorded for this clone. The chain employs TRBV7-3 and TRBJ2-2; 8 nucleotides line up with TRBD2. J gave up 1 base and V 5 bases, and 0 bases lay outside the gene matches. Germline V gene sequence: CDR1 SGHTA, CDR2 FQGTGA. CDR3 length: 14 residues. The CDR3 DNA is TGTGCCAGCAGCCGGGGGGGGAACACCGGGGAGCTGTTTTTT. This codes for CASSRGGNTGELFF.

The chain is built from TRBV5-6 and TRBJ2-3, with TRBD2 matching 8 bases. This CDR3 comprises 13 residues. Per the germline V gene, CDR1 is SGHDT and CDR2 is YYEEEE. Losses at the gene ends were 9 bases for V and 6 bases for J; bases not matched to a gene: 9. CDR3 residues: CATKAGDPDTQYF. CDR3 bases: TGTGCCACCAAAGCGGGAGACCCCGATACGCAGTATTTT.

The J gene is TRBJ2-6, the V gene TRBV28; no clear D. V lost 5 bases and J 4 bases, leaving 9 bases between the germline ends. Per the germline V gene, CDR1 is MDHEN and CDR2 is SYDVKM. The CDR3 has 14 amino acids. The CDR3 here is CASSPLGGANVLTF. The CDR3 region has the DNA TGTGCCAGCAGTCCCTTGGGCGGGGCCAACGTCCTGACTTTC.

The V call is TRBV2, the J call TRBJ1-3; 8 bases map to TRBD1. This CDR3 has 14 amino acids. Per germline, CDR1 SNHLY and CDR2 FYNNEI. The V segment lost 7 bases and the J segment 1 base; nucleotides outside the gene matches: 3. CDR3 region: CASTRTGSGNTIYF. In DNA form, the CDR3 reads TGTGCCAGCACTAGGACAGGGTCTGGAAACACCATATATTTT.

V gene TRBV28 combines with J gene TRBJ2-5; a weak D match, TRBD1 (6 bases). This CDR3 comprises 14 residues. V was trimmed by 8 bases and J by 5 bases, leaving 18 bases between them. Germline-derived CDR1 and CDR2 are MDHEN and SYDVKM. CDR3 protein: CASSRGPRWETQYF. CDR3 sequence (DNA): TGTGCCAGCTCCAGGGGTCCGAGGTGGGAGACCCAGTACTTC.

CDR3 sequence: CASSLQGARRGYTF. CDR3 bases: TGTGCCAGCAGTCTACAGGGGGCCAGGCGGGGCTACACCTTC. The V call is TRBV6-1, the J call TRBJ1-2, with 9 bases identical to TRBD1. V trimming: 5 bases; J trimming: 8 bases; junction bases outside the gene matches: 9. This CDR3 contains 14 residues. Per the germline V gene, CDR1 is MNHNS and CDR2 is SASEGT.

This clone turned up a few times. This chain joins TRBV11-2 and TRBJ1-3, with D unresolved. Trimming took 1 base from V and 8 from J, leaving 9 bases between them. The CDR3 extends over 13 amino acids. Germline V gene data show CDR1 as SGHAT and CDR2 as FQNNGV. The CDR3 region has the DNA TGTGCCAGCAGCTTAGCGGGGTTACACACCATATATTTT. It codes for CASSLAGLHTIYF.